The 15 T cell receptor beta chains below all came from one sample that was sequenced in a study of T-cell memory formation after mild COVID-19. TCRdb reprocessed the 5' RACE reads with MiXCR, giving one entry per CDR3 protein. This table holds roughly 50,000 distinct CDR3 sequences, 12% found once. The sequencing sample was made of PBMCs or a T cell subset sorted from them (not recorded which). The receptors shown here come from a man between 18 and 29 years old who had mild COVID-19 (a few samples of this study predate the infection). Cell type and time point are not known.

The V and J genes are TRBV7-9 and TRBJ2-7; D is uncertain. The CDR3 extends over 13 amino acids. Germline V gene lookup returns CDR1 SEHNR and CDR2 FQNEAQ (reference sequence). Trimming took 5 bases from V and 0 from J, leaving 8 bases between them. This CDR3 reads CASSLGYSYEQYF. The CDR3 bases are TGTGCCAGCAGCCTAGGTTACTCCTACGAGCAGTACTTC.

This clonotype has a handful of counts. The chain employs TRBV20-1 and TRBJ2-3, with 8 bases that match TRBD2. Trimming took 1 base from V and 5 from J; bases not matched to a gene: 14. The V gene's germline CDR1 is DFQATT and CDR2 SNEGSKA (reference sequence). The CDR3 has 17 amino acids. The CDR3 spells CSARGEASGGPQDTQYF. DNA of the CDR3: TGCAGTGCTAGAGGTGAGGCGAGCGGGGGCCCCCAAGATACGCAGTATTTT.

The CDR3 loop is CASSDPGTYNEQFF. The CDR3 DNA follows: TGTGCCAGCAGTGACCCAGGGACCTACAATGAGCAGTTCTTC. This rearrangement joins TRBV2 to TRBJ2-1; possible D gene TRBD1, 5 bases. V was cut by 3 bases and J by 2 bases, with 8 bases left in between. Per the germline V gene, CDR1 is SNHLY and CDR2 is FYNNEI. This CDR3 is 14 amino acids long. Full variable domain (rest looked up from reference TRBV2 and TRBJ2-1): EPEVTQTPSHQVTQMGQEVILRCVPISNHLYFYWYRQILGQKVEFLVSFYNNEISEKSEIFDDQFSVERPDGSNFTLKIRSTKLEDSAMYFCASSDPGTYNEQFFGPGTRLTVL.

Concerning this clonotype itself: With a much larger clone just one base away, this may be a read error. The rearrangement uses TRBV12-3 or TRBV12-4 and TRBJ2-3, with TRBD2 matching over 10 bases. CDR3 length: 14 residues. The junction had 2 bases not matched to a gene; V was cut back by 1 base and J by 7 bases. CDR3 amino acids: CASSLGTSGHTQYF. The CDR3 bases are TGTGCCAGCAGTTTAGGGACTAGCGGCCATACGCAGTATTTT.

The chain couples TRBV5-1 to TRBJ1-1; D not certain. V shed 1 base and J shed 1 base, with 14 bases lying between them. The CDR3 is 16 residues long. The germline V gene has CDR1 SGHRS and CDR2 YFSETQ. The CDR3 nucleotides are TGCGCCAGCAGCTTGTTCTCGGGTTCCCCGAACACTGAAGCTTTCTTT. As protein: CASSLFSGSPNTEAFF.

This chain joins TRBV18 and TRBJ2-3; D is tentatively TRBD1 or TRBD2 (5 bases each). V was trimmed by 3 bases and J by 4 bases, leaving 14 bases between them. The CDR3 has 15 amino acids. Germline V gene lookup returns CDR1 KGHSH and CDR2 LQKENI. CDR3 sequence reads: CASSPPRGGADTQYF. The CDR3 nucleotides are TGTGCCAGCTCACCCCCACGGGGCGGAGCAGATACGCAGTATTTT.

This clonotype has at least ten counts. The chain links TRBV10-3 to TRBJ2-4; D possibly corresponds to TRBD2 (5 bases). The CDR3 is 15 residues long. Germline lookup yields CDR1 ENHRY and CDR2 SYGVKD. V dropped 2 bases and J dropped 2 bases, with 10 bases sitting between them. This CDR3 reads CAISEGRGTKNIQYF. In nucleotides, the CDR3 is TGTGCCATCAGTGAGGGGAGAGGGACCAAAAACATTCAGTACTTC.

This clonotype was recorded at least ten times. The CDR3 sequence is CASSPGGSGGGYTF. The CDR3 nucleotides are TGTGCCAGCAGTCCGGGGGGTTCCGGGGGCGGCTACACCTTC. The J gene is TRBJ1-2, the V gene TRBV12-3 or TRBV12-4, with a weak D call TRBD1 (6 bases). The V and J ends lost 5 bases and 8 bases respectively, with 18 bases between them. This CDR3 has 14 residues.

CDR3 region: CSASRYQETQYF. The CDR3 nucleotides read TGCAGTGCTAGCCGGTATCAAGAGACCCAGTACTTC. This sequence joins TRBV20-1 and TRBJ2-5, with D hard to call. CDR3 length: 12 residues. Trimming removed 3 bases from V and 2 bases from J, with 7 bases in between. The V gene's germline CDR1 is DFQATT and CDR2 SNEGSKA (reference sequence).

The chain is built from TRBV28 and TRBJ2-1; 8 bases agree with TRBD1. The CDR3 totals 17 residues. Trimming at V came to 5 bases and at J to 1 base, leaving 10 bases not matched to a gene. Per germline, CDR1 MDHEN and CDR2 SYDVKM. The CDR3 sequence is CASSQTGTGRSYNEQFF. The CDR3 DNA follows: TGTGCCAGCAGTCAAACCGGGACAGGACGATCCTACAATGAGCAGTTCTTC.

By share, this clonotype counts as large (0.1 to 1%). The chain joins TRBV9 to TRBJ2-4, with 13 bases aligning to TRBD2. The CDR3 totals 19 residues. Germline V gene data show CDR1 as SGDLS and CDR2 as YYNGEE. V dropped 4 bases and J dropped 0; count of bases not matched to a gene: 10. The CDR3 region is CASSPTSGGSLVAKNIQYF. In DNA, the CDR3 is TGTGCCAGCAGCCCGACTAGCGGGGGGTCCCTCGTAGCCAAAAACATTCAGTACTTC. The full variable domain, in which reference TRBV9 and TRBJ2-4 provide the parts outside the CDR3, is DSGVTQTPKHLITATGQRVTLRCSPRSGDLSVYWYQQSLDQGLQFLIQYYNGEERAKGNILERFSAQQFPDLHSELNLSSLELGDSALYFCASSPTSGGSLVAKNIQYFGAGTRLSVL.

The chain combines TRBV12-3 or TRBV12-4 with TRBJ2-7, with TRBD1 identical over 7 bases. CDR3 length: 13 amino acids. V trimming: 5 bases; J trimming: 3 bases; junction bases outside the gene matches: 4. The CDR3 spells CASSMNRGYEQYF. The CDR3 nucleotides are TGTGCCAGCAGTATGAACAGGGGCTACGAGCAGTACTTC.

This clonotype rates as medium-sized. The chain uses TRBV29-1 and TRBJ2-1, with D possibly being TRBD2 (5 bases). CDR3 length: 11 amino acids. Germline CDR1 is SQVTM and CDR2 is ANQGSEA. V was pared by 5 bases and J by 6 bases, with 8 bases between. The CDR3 here is CSVSGVNEQFF. The CDR3 DNA reads as TGCAGCGTTTCCGGGGTCAATGAGCAGTTCTTC.

This clonotype came up many times. The CDR3 DNA sequence: TGCAGTGCAACCGGGACAGGGCTCCTCTTATCACCCCTCCACTTT. The encoded protein is CSATGTGLLLSPLHF. The chain employs TRBV20-1 and TRBJ1-6; 9 positions agree with TRBD1. V shed 6 bases and J 10 bases; nucleotides not matched to a gene: 13. CDR3 length equals 15 residues. Germline V gene sequence: CDR1 DFQATT, CDR2 SNEGSKA (reference sequence).

The rearrangement joins TRBV27 to TRBJ1-2, with 7 bases matching TRBD1. CDR3 length: 15 residues. The trim removed 2 bases at V and 7 bases at J, leaving 10 bases unmatched. Germline-derived CDR1 and CDR2 are MNHEY and SMNVEV (reference sequence). The CDR3 region is CASSLKAQGSSGYTF. The CDR3 DNA reads as TGTGCCAGCAGTTTAAAGGCACAGGGGTCAAGTGGCTACACCTTC.